Below, one T cell receptor beta chain is given with its context. These data are taken from a study of blood T cell repertoires in COVID-19. Data came from immunoSEQ multiplex PCR; TCRdb stores just in-frame clones and leaves some out. The table shows tens of thousands of clones, with over 60% occurring only once. Looked up from germline, CDR1 is SGDLS and CDR2 is YYNGEE. The CDR3 covers 14 residues. V was trimmed by 3 bases and J by 7 bases, leaving 13 bases between them. The V and J genes are TRBV9 and TRBJ1-4; weak D call: TRBD1 (6 bases). The sample was peripheral blood. This clonotype was obtained from a human donor in a cohort sampled during active COVID-19. The DNA for the CDR3 is TGTGCCAGCAGCGCAGGGGTCCGGGGTGAAAAACTGTTTTTT. Amino acid sequence: CASSAGVRGEKLFF.